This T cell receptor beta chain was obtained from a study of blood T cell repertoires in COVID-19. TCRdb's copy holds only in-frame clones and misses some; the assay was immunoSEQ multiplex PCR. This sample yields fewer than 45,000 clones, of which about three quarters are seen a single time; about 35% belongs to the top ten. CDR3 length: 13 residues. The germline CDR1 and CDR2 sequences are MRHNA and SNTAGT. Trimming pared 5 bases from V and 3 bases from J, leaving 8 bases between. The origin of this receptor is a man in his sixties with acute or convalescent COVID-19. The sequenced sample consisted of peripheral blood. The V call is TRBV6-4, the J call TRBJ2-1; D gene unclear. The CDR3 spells CASSLNNYNEQFF. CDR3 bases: TGTGCCAGCAGTTTAAATAACTACAATGAGCAGTTCTTC.